The 5 T cell receptor beta chains below come from one sample, sequenced in a study of STAT5B mutations in CD4+ large granular lymphocyte leukemia. The table came from immunoSEQ multiplex PCR; TCRdb's copy has only in-frame clones and leaves some out. Seen here are 30,000 or so clones, around three quarters observed once, and the top ten hold roughly 1.9%. The sequencing input was CD4+ T cells from blood buffy coats. All receptors come from a human donor in good health.

The V call is TRBV2, the J call TRBJ2-7, with D perhaps matching TRBD1 (6 bases). Trimming pared 8 bases from V and 6 bases from J, leaving 17 bases between. The CDR3 totals 13 residues. CDR1 and CDR2 (germline): SNHLY, FYNNEI. CDR3: CASSDSPKGEQYF. The CDR3 DNA reads TGTGCCAGCTCGGACAGCCCTAAGGGCGAGCAGTACTTC.

This clone has more than one count but fewer than ten. The J gene is TRBJ1-5, the V gene TRBV10-2; D is unclear. The V end lost 4 bases, the J end lost 7 bases, and 11 bases lay between the germline ends. Germline CDR1 WSHSY, CDR2 SAAADI. CDR3 length: 13 amino acids. DNA of the CDR3: TGCGCCAGCAGTGTGAGGATTGGGCAGCCCCAGCATTTT. Protein sequence: CASSVRIGQPQHF.

The chain links TRBV5-1 to TRBJ2-4, with 14 bases identical to TRBD2. J gave up 6 bases and V 3 bases, and 5 bases lay outside the gene matches. The germline V gene has CDR1 SGHRS and CDR2 YFSETQ. The CDR3 is made up of 16 amino acids. The CDR3, as DNA: TGCGCCAGCAGCTGGGGACTAGCGGGGGAGGGAAACATTCAGTACTTC. It yields the protein CASSWGLAGEGNIQYF.

In this sample, this clone turned up a few times. The J gene is TRBJ1-2, the V gene TRBV11-2; tentative D call: TRBD1 (5 bases). Looked up from germline, CDR1 is SGHAT and CDR2 is FQNNGV. The CDR3 contains 12 residues. V was cut by 5 bases and J by 6 bases, with 10 bases left in between. The CDR3 loop is CASSLDSHGYTF. In DNA, the CDR3 is TGTGCCAGCAGCCTTGACAGCCATGGCTACACCTTC.

The chain employs TRBV2 and TRBJ2-7; D is unclear. Deletions cut 3 bases from V and 6 bases from J, with 12 bases between. Germline loops: CDR1 SNHLY, CDR2 FYNNEI. The CDR3 is 13 amino acids. The DNA of the CDR3 is TGTGCCAGCAGTGACACCTTCAAAGTCGAGCAGTACTTC. Amino acid sequence: CASSDTFKVEQYF.